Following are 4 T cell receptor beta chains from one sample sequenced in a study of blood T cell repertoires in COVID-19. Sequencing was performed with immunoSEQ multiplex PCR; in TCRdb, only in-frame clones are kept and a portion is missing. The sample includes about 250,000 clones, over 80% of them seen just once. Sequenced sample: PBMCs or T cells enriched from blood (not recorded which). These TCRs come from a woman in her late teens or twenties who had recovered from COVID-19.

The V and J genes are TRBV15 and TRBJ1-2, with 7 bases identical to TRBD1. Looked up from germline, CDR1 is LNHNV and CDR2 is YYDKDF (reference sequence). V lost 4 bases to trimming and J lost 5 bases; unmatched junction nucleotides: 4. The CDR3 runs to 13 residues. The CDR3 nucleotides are TGTGCCACCAGCACCGACAGGGCTTATGGCTACACCTTC. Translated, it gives CATSTDRAYGYTF.

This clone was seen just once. The CDR3 loop is CASSQDSDRGNSPLHF. In DNA form, the CDR3 reads TGCGCCAGCAGCCAAGATTCTGACAGGGGGAATTCACCCCTCCACTTT. This rearrangement joins TRBV4-1 to TRBJ1-6; TRBD1 matches at 9 bases. CDR1 MGHRA and CDR2 YSYEKL come from the germline V gene. J lost 7 bases, V lost 0 bases, and 4 bases had no gene match. This CDR3 region has 16 residues.

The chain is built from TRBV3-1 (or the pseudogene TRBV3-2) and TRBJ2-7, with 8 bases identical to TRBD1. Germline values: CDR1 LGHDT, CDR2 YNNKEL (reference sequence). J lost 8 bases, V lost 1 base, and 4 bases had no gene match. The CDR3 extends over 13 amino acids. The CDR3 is CASSQAGQGQQYF. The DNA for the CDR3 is TGTGCCAGCAGCCAAGCTGGACAGGGCCAGCAGTACTTC.

CDR3 amino acids: CASSYQGGGRGTDTQYF. The CDR3 DNA follows: TGTGCCAGCAGTTACCAGGGTGGCGGGAGGGGCACAGATACGCAGTATTTT. The rearrangement joins TRBV6-2 or TRBV6-3 to TRBJ2-3; 9 bases map to TRBD2. This CDR3 has 17 residues. The V segment lost 2 bases and the J segment 1 base; nucleotides outside the gene matches: 7. Germline-derived CDR1 and CDR2 are MNHEY and SVGEGT.